This TCR beta chain stems from a study of T cells in Graves' hyperthyroidism and ophthalmopathy. Overall study: Staff took peripheral blood when the initial diagnosis was made, before any treatment began.

The V gene lost 4 bases and the J gene lost 9 bases, with 14 bases spanning the gap. Germline-derived CDR1 and CDR2 are KGHDR and SFDVKD. This CDR3 region has 13 residues. RNA transcripts served as the template for amplifying TCR beta CDR3 regions. The HTBI primer set was used in a first-round RT-PCR of the TCR CDR3. TCRdb reprocessed the multiplex PCR reads with MiXCR, giving one entry per CDR3 protein. The sample yields 350,000 to 400,000 distinct CDR3 sequences, under 15% seen once. This clonotype occurred a few times. This rearrangement joins TRBV24-1 to TRBJ2-5, with D tentatively TRBD2 (6 bases). The specimen sequenced was blood. The origin of this receptor is a woman in her twenties or thirties with Graves' hyperthyroidism. CDR3 DNA sequence: TGTGCCACCAGTGAAGGGAGGAACTTCGCCCAGTACTTC. This encodes CATSEGRNFAQYF.